Sequencing of this TCR beta chain was carried out in a study of T cell responses to AZD1222 COVID-19 vaccine. Study observations and caveats: Spike as a whole was targeted by vaccine-associated CD4 TCRs, dominant at 160-218 and 743-854. Reportedly, close to half of spike-specific TCRs are directed against unmutated variant regions. Spike-specific TCR breadth and depth both grew after two AZD1222 doses.

The analysis combined second doses at about 4 or about 12 weeks. Produced via immunoSEQ multiplex PCR; TCRdb's table is partial and in-frame only. The table lists some 140,000 clones, approximately 91% of them singletons, with around 5.3% in the top ten. Remarks on this clone: No antigen is known for it.

The sample was peripheral blood, taken 28 days after the second AZD1222 dose. This receptor was taken from an adult who received the AZD1222 COVID-19 vaccine.

The CDR3 loop reads CASSRDRGNTEAFF. The CDR3 DNA reads TGTGCCAGCAGTCGGGACAGGGGGAACACTGAAGCTTTCTTT. This chain connects TRBV7-8 to TRBJ1-1, with 10 bases aligning to TRBD1. Germline V gene lookup returns CDR1 SGHVS and CDR2 FQNEAQ. The V and J ends lost 6 bases and 1 base, in that order; junction bases with no gene match: 2. The CDR3 is 14 amino acids. Full variable domain (rest looked up from reference TRBV7-8 and TRBJ1-1): GAGVSQSPRYKVAKRGQDVALRCDPISGHVSLFWYQQALGQGPEFLTYFQNEAQLDKSGLPSDRFFAERPEGSVSTLKIQRTQQEDSAVYLCASSRDRGNTEAFFGQGTRLTVV.